This entry lists 20 T cell receptor beta chains sequenced from one sample in a study of T cells of healthy individuals. Using its own MiXCR run on the 5' RACE reads, TCRdb lists one record per CDR3 protein. The table lists about 60,000 distinct CDR3 sequences, 15% to 20% of them singletons, with about 4.7% in the top ten. Source of these receptors: a human donor in good health.

This clonotype was counted at least ten times. V gene TRBV14 combines with J gene TRBJ2-1; 8 bases are shared with TRBD2. Germline V gives CDR1 SGHDN, CDR2 FVKESK. J gave up 7 bases and V 4 bases, and 3 bases lay outside the gene matches. The CDR3 consists of 13 residues. The CDR3 bases are TGTGCCAGCAGCCTCGGACTAGCAAATGAGCAGTTCTTC. This translates into CASSLGLANEQFF. The full variable domain, in which reference TRBV14 and TRBJ2-1 provide the parts outside the CDR3, is EAGVTQFPSHSVIEKGQTVTLRCDPISGHDNLYWYRRVMGKEIKFLLHFVKESKQDESGMPNNRFLAERTGGTYSTLKVQPAELEDSGVYFCASSLGLANEQFFGPGTRLTVL.

This clonotype was seen a handful of times. J is TRBJ1-1 and V is TRBV30, with a tentative D call TRBD1 (6 bases). V shed 5 bases and J shed 1 base, with 14 bases lying between them. The CDR3 runs to 14 residues. Looked up from germline, CDR1 is GTSNPN and CDR2 is SVGIG (reference sequence). The CDR3 nucleotides are TGTGCCTGGTGCTGGACGACAGGGAACACTGAAGCTTTCTTT. The encoded protein is CAWCWTTGNTEAFF.

The rearrangement uses TRBV6-2 or TRBV6-3 and TRBJ2-1; D unresolved. Germline loops: CDR1 MNHEY, CDR2 SVGEGT. V dropped 6 bases and J dropped 3 bases, with 3 bases sitting between them. This CDR3 comprises 11 residues. The CDR3 loop reads CASRLYNEQFF. CDR3 DNA sequence: TGTGCCAGCAGGCTCTACAATGAGCAGTTCTTC.

This clonotype came up many times. The genes are TRBV25-1 and TRBJ2-3; 15 bases agree with TRBD2. CDR3 size: 20 residues. V was pared by 3 bases and J by 2 bases, with 12 bases of the junction left unmatched. Germline CDR1 and CDR2: MGHDK and SYGVNS. The CDR3 DNA reads as TGTGCCAGCAGTGATGGACTAGCGGGAGGGCCGATGAGGGCCACAGATACGCAGTATTTT. Residues: CASSDGLAGGPMRATDTQYF.

The rearrangement uses TRBV7-9 and TRBJ2-1; D assignment may be TRBD1 or TRBD2 (7 bases each). V was pared by 8 bases and J by 0 bases, with 29 bases between. The CDR3 extends over 20 amino acids. Germline CDR1 and CDR2: SEHNR and FQNEAQ (reference sequence). The CDR3 DNA reads as TGTGCCAGCGGAGAAGGGGGCGGGAGTCCCCTTACTTACTCCTACAATGAGCAGTTCTTC. Residues: CASGEGGGSPLTYSYNEQFF.

Only a few counts were recorded for this clonotype. The chain is built from TRBV6-5 and TRBJ1-2, with TRBD1 as a possible D gene (6 bases). CDR3 length equals 12 residues. V was pared by 5 bases and J by 4 bases, with 8 bases between. Looked up from germline, CDR1 is MNHEY and CDR2 is SVGAGI. Here the CDR3 DNA reads TGTGCCAGCAGTCGGACAGCCTATGGCTACACCTTC. As protein: CASSRTAYGYTF.

Many counts were recorded for this clonotype. DNA for the CDR3: TGTGCCAGCAGCCAAGGACGGTTTAATGAAAAACTGTTTTTT. Amino acid sequence: CASSQGRFNEKLFF. The chain carries TRBV7-2 and TRBJ1-4; D is unresolved. The CDR3 consists of 14 residues. V gave up 5 bases and J gave up 4 bases, with 11 bases separating them. Germline CDR1 and CDR2: SGHTA and FQGNSA.

This clonotype was recorded many times. J is TRBJ1-3 and V is TRBV3-1; no definite D call. The germline V gene has CDR1 LGHDT and CDR2 YNNKEL (reference sequence). V lost 1 base to trimming and J lost 4 bases, with 2 bases between them. The CDR3 loop spans 12 amino acids. CDR3 coding DNA: TGTGCCAGCAGCCAAGCCGGAAACACCATATATTTT. It translates to CASSQAGNTIYF.

At least ten counts were recorded for this clonotype. CDR3 sequence reads: CSARWQGARGNQPQHF. In DNA, the CDR3 is TGCAGTGCTAGGTGGCAGGGGGCGAGGGGCAATCAGCCCCAGCATTTT. This chain uses TRBV20-1 with TRBJ1-5, with TRBD1 matching over 8 bases. After removal of 3 bases from V and 2 bases from J, the junction contained 9 bases not matched to a gene. The germline CDR1 and CDR2 sequences are DFQATT and SNEGSKA (reference sequence). CDR3 length: 16 amino acids.

This clonotype was recorded many times. The rearrangement links TRBV27 to TRBJ1-6; D is uncertain. The CDR3 extends over 16 amino acids. Germline loops: CDR1 MNHEY, CDR2 SMNVEV (reference sequence). V lost 5 bases and J 8 bases, leaving 19 bases between the germline ends. The CDR3 loop reads CASSRLDPSGHSPLHF. The CDR3 region has the DNA TGTGCCAGCAGTAGACTTGACCCGTCCGGTCATTCACCCCTCCACTTT.

This chain joins TRBV28 and TRBJ1-3, with TRBD1 matching 10 bases. The V gene end was trimmed by 3 bases and the J gene end by 4 bases; junction bases not matched to a gene: 9. The CDR3 consists of 17 residues. Germline CDR1 and CDR2: MDHEN and SYDVKM. The CDR3 nucleotides are TGTGCCAGCAGTTTTGATGGGACAGGGGTCGCCGGAAACACCATATATTTT. It yields the protein CASSFDGTGVAGNTIYF.

Only one count was recorded for this clonotype. The chain combines TRBV5-1 with TRBJ1-2, with D possibly being TRBD1 (6 bases). Trimming cost V 3 bases and J 4 bases, with 16 bases left between them. CDR3 length equals 15 residues. Germline values: CDR1 SGHRS, CDR2 YFSETQ. This CDR3 reads CASSSGTNAVYGYTF. CDR3 coding DNA: TGCGCCAGCAGCTCCGGGACAAACGCCGTCTATGGCTACACCTTC.

In its sample, this clonotype was seen a few times. J is TRBJ1-6 and V is TRBV6-5; D might be TRBD1 (6 bases). Trimming shortened V by 4 bases and J by 7 bases, and 11 bases separated the two germline ends. The CDR3 spans 14 residues. The germline gives CDR1 MNHEY, CDR2 SVGAGI. The CDR3 bases are TGTGCCAGCAGTTCATGGACAGTAAATTCACCCCTCCACTTT. This translates into CASSSWTVNSPLHF.

About this clonotype: A read error may be the cause here, since a much bigger clone is one base away. This chain links TRBV14 with TRBJ2-1; 8 bases agree with TRBD2. V dropped 1 base and J dropped 6; count of bases not matched to a gene: 14. This CDR3 has 18 residues. Germline CDR1 reads SGHDN; CDR2 reads FVKESK. This chain's CDR3 is CASSQVPGLVGEGNEQFF. The CDR3 nucleotides are TGTGCCAGCAGCCAAGTTCCGGGACTAGTGGGAGAGGGCAATGAGCAGTTCTTC. The full variable domain, in which reference TRBV14 and TRBJ2-1 provide the parts outside the CDR3, is EAGVTQFPSHSVIEKGQTVTLRCDPISGHDNLYWYRRVMGKEIKFLLHFVKESKQDESGMPNNRFLAERTGGTYSTLKVQPAELEDSGVYFCASSQVPGLVGEGNEQFFGPGTRLTVL.

This rearrangement joins TRBV5-6 to TRBJ1-5, with a tentative D call TRBD1 (5 bases). Trimming removed 1 base from V and 0 bases from J, with 11 bases in between. The CDR3 totals 16 residues. From germline, CDR1 is SGHDT and CDR2 YYEEEE. The chain's CDR3 is CASSLRTGISNQPQHF. The DNA for the CDR3 is TGTGCCAGCAGCTTGCGAACAGGCATTAGCAATCAGCCCCAGCATTTT.

This chain uses TRBV5-4 with TRBJ2-1; no firm D call. This CDR3 contains 13 residues. The V gene's germline CDR1 is SGHNT and CDR2 YYREEE (reference sequence). Trimming pared 2 bases from V and 7 bases from J, leaving 10 bases between. The DNA for the CDR3 is TGTGCCAGCAGCTTCTCCATAATAAATGAGCAGTTCTTC. Translating gives CASSFSIINEQFF. Together with reference TRBV5-4 and TRBJ2-1, the CDR3 gives the full variable domain: ETGVTQSPTHLIKTRGQQVTLRCSSQSGHNTVSWYQQALGQGPQFIFQYYREEENGRGNFPPRFSGLQFPNYSSELNVNALELDDSALYLCASSFSIINEQFFGPGTRLTVL.

This clonotype has just a few counts. The chain employs TRBV7-2 and TRBJ2-1; TRBD2 matches at 10 bases. The junction had 6 bases not matched to a gene; V was cut back by 11 bases and J by 8 bases. This CDR3 spans 12 amino acids. Germline V gives CDR1 SGHTA, CDR2 FQGNSA. The CDR3 nucleotides read TGTGCCGGAGCTAGCGGGAGCGATGAGCAGTTCTTC. It encodes CAGASGSDEQFF.

This clonotype appeared many times. CDR3 DNA sequence: TGCGCCAGCAGCTGGGGGACCCGAGGGACTGAAGCTTTCTTT. It encodes CASSWGTRGTEAFF. V is TRBV5-1 and J is TRBJ1-1; the D gene is possibly TRBD1 (5 bases). The CDR3 spans 14 residues. CDR1 SGHRS and CDR2 YFSETQ come from the germline V gene. The V end was cut by 3 bases, the J end by 5 bases, with 14 bases between.

J is TRBJ2-3 and V is TRBV2; 8 nucleotides line up with TRBD1. This CDR3 spans 14 amino acids. The ends lost 7 bases at V and 4 bases at J; junction bases unmatched: 7. CDR1 is SNHLY, CDR2 FYNNEI, per germline. This chain's CDR3 is CASTRTGLADTQYF. The CDR3 DNA reads TGTGCCAGCACCCGGACAGGGCTCGCAGATACGCAGTATTTT.

There are many counts of this clonotype. CDR3 loop: CASSKPMGSYEQYF. The CDR3 nucleotides are TGTGCCAGCAGCAAACCAATGGGCAGCTACGAGCAGTACTTC. The rearrangement uses TRBV7-9 and TRBJ2-7; D remains ambiguous. From germline, CDR1 is SEHNR and CDR2 FQNEAQ (reference sequence). Between the trimmed V and J ends, which lost 5 bases and 3 bases, there was a span of 14 bases. The length of the CDR3 is 14 residues.